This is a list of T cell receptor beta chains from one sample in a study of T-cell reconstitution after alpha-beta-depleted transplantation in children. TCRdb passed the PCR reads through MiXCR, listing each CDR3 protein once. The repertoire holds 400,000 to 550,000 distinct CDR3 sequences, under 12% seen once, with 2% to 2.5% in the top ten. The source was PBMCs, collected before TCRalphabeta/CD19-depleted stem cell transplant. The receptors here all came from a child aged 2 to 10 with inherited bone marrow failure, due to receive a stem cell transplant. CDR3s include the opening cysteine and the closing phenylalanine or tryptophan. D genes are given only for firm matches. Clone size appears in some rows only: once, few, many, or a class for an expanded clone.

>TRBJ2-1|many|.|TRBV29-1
CSVVGDGDEQFF
TGCAGCGTTGTCGGGGATGGGGATGAGCAGTTCTTC
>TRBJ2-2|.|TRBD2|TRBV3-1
CACCRGTSGGNTGELFF
TGTGCCTGCTGCCGGGGGACTAGCGGGGGGAACACCGGGGAGCTGTTTTTT
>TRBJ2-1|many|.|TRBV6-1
CASTYDGGYYNEQFF
TGTGCCAGCACATATGATGGCGGGTACTACAATGAGCAGTTCTTC
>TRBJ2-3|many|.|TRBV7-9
CASSLGVGTTTDTQYF
TGTGCCAGCAGCTTAGGAGTCGGGACAACGACAGATACGCAGTATTTT
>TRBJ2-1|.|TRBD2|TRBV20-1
CSALAGGRSNEQFF
TGCAGTGCTCTAGCGGGAGGGCGCAGCAATGAGCAGTTCTTC
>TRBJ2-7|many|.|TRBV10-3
CAISDGIGVYEQYF
TGTGCCATCAGTGATGGTATAGGGGTCTACGAGCAGTACTTC
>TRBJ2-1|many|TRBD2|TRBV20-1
CSASKASGLGNEQFF
TGCAGTGCTAGCAAGGCTAGCGGGCTTGGCAATGAGCAGTTCTTC
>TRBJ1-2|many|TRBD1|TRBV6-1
CASSGTGGYTGGYTF
TGTGCCAGCAGTGGGACAGGAGGGTATACGGGAGGCTACACCTTC
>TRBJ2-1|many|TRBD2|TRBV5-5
CASSLAAGVSNEQFF
TGTGCCAGCAGCTTGGCGGCGGGAGTAAGCAATGAGCAGTTCTTC
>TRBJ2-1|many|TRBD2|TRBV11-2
CASSPKLLAGVTEQFF
TGTGCCAGCAGCCCAAAGCTGCTAGCGGGAGTGACTGAGCAGTTCTTC
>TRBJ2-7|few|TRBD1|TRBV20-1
CSASEGQGSYEQYF
TGCAGTGCTAGCGAAGGACAGGGTAGTTACGAGCAGTACTTC
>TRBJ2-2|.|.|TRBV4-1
CASSLVGGPPGELFF
TGCGCCAGCAGCCTGGTTGGGGGGCCCCCCGGGGAGCTGTTTTTT
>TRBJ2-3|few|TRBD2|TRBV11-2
CASSLYYFGGSVSDTQYF
TGTGCCAGCAGCTTATATTATTTCGGCGGGAGTGTTTCAGATACGCAGTATTTT
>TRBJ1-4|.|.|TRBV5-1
CASSLSGSEKLFF
TGCGCCAGCAGCCTTAGCGGGAGTGAAAAACTGTTTTTT
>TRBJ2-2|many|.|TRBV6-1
CASSWLAYPLDTGELFF
TGTGCCAGCAGCTGGCTAGCGTACCCCCTTGACACCGGGGAGCTGTTTTTT
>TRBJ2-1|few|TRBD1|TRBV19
CASSIDLSGGGRDEQFF
TGTGCCAGTAGTATAGATCTTTCAGGGGGCGGACGCGATGAGCAGTTCTTC
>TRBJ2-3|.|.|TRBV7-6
CASSYAETDTQYF
TGTGCCAGCAGCTACGCAGAGACAGATACGCAGTATTTT
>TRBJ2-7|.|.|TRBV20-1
CSATRPDSSWGEQYF
TGCAGTGCTACAAGACCCGATTCCTCTTGGGGGGAGCAGTACTTC
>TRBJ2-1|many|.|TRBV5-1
CASSLAPGRGSSYNEQFF
TGCGCCAGCAGCTTGGCCCCTGGGCGGGGAAGCTCCTACAATGAGCAGTTCTTC
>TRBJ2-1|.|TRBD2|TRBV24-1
CATSDLVTSGSNEQFF
TGTGCCACCAGTGATTTGGTGACTAGCGGGTCAAATGAGCAGTTCTTC
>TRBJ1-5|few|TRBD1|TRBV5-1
CASSFAQGTGGNQPQHF
TGCGCCAGCAGCTTCGCGCAGGGGACAGGGGGCAATCAGCCCCAGCATTTT
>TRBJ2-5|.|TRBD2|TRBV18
CASSPGGRGRETQYF
TGTGCCAGCTCACCAGGCGGGAGGGGACGTGAGACCCAGTACTTC
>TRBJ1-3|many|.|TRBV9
CASSLTGGSGNTIYF
TGTGCCAGCAGCCTTACCGGGGGAAGTGGAAACACCATATATTTT
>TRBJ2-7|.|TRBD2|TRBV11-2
CASSVKLAGISYEQYF
TGTGCCAGCAGCGTTAAGCTAGCGGGGATATCCTACGAGCAGTACTTC
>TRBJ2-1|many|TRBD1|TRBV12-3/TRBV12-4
CASNDREGDEQFF
TGTGCCAGCAATGACAGGGAAGGGGATGAGCAGTTCTTC
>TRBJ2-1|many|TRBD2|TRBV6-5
CASSYGGTRHNEQFF
TGTGCCAGCAGTTACGGCGGGACTAGACACAATGAGCAGTTCTTC
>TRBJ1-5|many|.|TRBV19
CASSIVGGQPQHF
TGTGCCAGTAGTATAGTCGGGGGACAGCCCCAGCATTTT